The T cell receptor (beta chain) described here comes from a study of cytomegalovirus exposure and HLA in healthy donors. The study's findings and limits: Earlier analysis looked at TCR beta V segments, and most were productive about 87% or about 30% of the time. A later analysis found that most CMV-associated TCR beta chains appeared HLA-restricted. The authors later linked a missense DCLRE1C variant to TCR beta V- and J-gene trimming.

Comments on this clone: Its antigen is unidentified.

This CDR3 comprises 15 residues. Deletions cut 5 bases from V and 1 base from J, with 14 bases between. Germline values: CDR1 MGHRA, CDR2 YSYEKL. PCR amplification relied on 60 Vbeta primers (plus 13 Jbeta primers). Only in-frame clones appear in the TCRdb table, and some are missing; sequencing was by immunoSEQ multiplex PCR. The top ten clones hold 1.3% to 1.5% of a sample with 200,000 or so clones, approximately 83% of them seen once. This TCR came from a girl under 18 in good health and CMV-seronegative. Material for sequencing was PBMCs. The rearrangement links TRBV4-1 to TRBJ1-2, with D possibly TRBD1 on 6 matching bases. CDR3 residues: CASSSRTENNYGYTF. The CDR3 nucleotides are TGCGCCAGCAGCTCAAGGACAGAAAATAACTATGGCTACACCTTC.